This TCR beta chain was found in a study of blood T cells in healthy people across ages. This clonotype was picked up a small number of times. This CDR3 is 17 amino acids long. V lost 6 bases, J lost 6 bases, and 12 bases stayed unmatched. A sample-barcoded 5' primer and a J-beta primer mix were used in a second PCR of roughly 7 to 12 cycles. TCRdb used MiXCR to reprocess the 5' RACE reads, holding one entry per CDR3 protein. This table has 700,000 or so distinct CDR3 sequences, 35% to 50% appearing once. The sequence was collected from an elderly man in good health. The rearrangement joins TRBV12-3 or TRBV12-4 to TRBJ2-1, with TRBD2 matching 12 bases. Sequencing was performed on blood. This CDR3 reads CASRIAGTSGRFNEQFF. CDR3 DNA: TGTGCCAGCAGAATCGCCGGGACTAGCGGGCGGTTCAATGAGCAGTTCTTC.